One sample yielded the 4 T cell receptor beta chains listed below, sequenced in a study of blood T cell repertoires in COVID-19. The data were produced by immunoSEQ multiplex PCR, yet TCRdb's version contains in-frame clones alone and is incomplete. Among 100,000 to 130,000 clones listed, about 93% were seen once. Sequencing used peripheral blood. Receptor source: a woman younger than 45 with acute or convalescent COVID-19.

The chain recombines TRBV27 with TRBJ1-6, with 7 bases matching TRBD1. Per germline, CDR1 MNHEY and CDR2 SMNVEV (reference sequence). V trimming: 2 bases; J trimming: 8 bases; junction bases outside the gene matches: 6. CDR3 length: 15 residues. The CDR3 loop is CASSLRGRQDSPLHF. CDR3 nucleotides: TGTGCCAGCAGTTTAAGGGGGCGCCAGGATTCACCCCTCCACTTT.

The chain recombines TRBV12-3 or TRBV12-4 with TRBJ1-1, with 8 bases lining up with TRBD1. The ends lost 6 bases at V and 4 bases at J; junction bases unmatched: 4. The CDR3 is made up of 13 amino acids. The CDR3, as DNA: TGTGCCAGCAGCCCGACAGGGGTCACTGAAGCTTTCTTT. This gives the protein CASSPTGVTEAFF.

The chain has TRBV27 and TRBJ2-1; 9 bases are a match to TRBD1. In germline, CDR1 is MNHEY, CDR2 SMNVEV (reference sequence). The CDR3 spans 14 residues. Trimming cost V 6 bases and J 8 bases; bases outside gene matches: 8. The CDR3 nucleotides read TGTGCCAGCAGATTGACAGGGGGATTCGATGAGCAGTTCTTC. Translated: CASRLTGGFDEQFF.

The genes are TRBV3-1 (or the pseudogene TRBV3-2) and TRBJ1-5; 7 bases map to TRBD1. Germline V gene data show CDR1 as LGHDT and CDR2 as YNNKEL (reference sequence). The CDR3 covers 14 residues. Trimming took 1 base from V and 6 from J; bases not matched to a gene: 3. CDR3 residues: CASSQAGQLQPQHF. The CDR3 DNA sequence: TGTGCCAGCAGCCAAGCGGGACAGCTTCAGCCCCAGCATTTT.